The 31 T cell receptor beta chains below were found in one sample sequenced in a study of cytomegalovirus exposure and HLA in healthy donors. Both 60 Vbeta primers and 13 Jbeta primers went into the PCR. Clones were read by immunoSEQ multiplex PCR, and TCRdb kept only the in-frame ones, dropping some. The sample includes about 140,000 clones, roughly two thirds seen only once; the top ten take about 1.2%. The sample comprised PBMCs. The source of these receptors is a woman in her forties in good health and CMV-seronegative.

This chain links TRBV10-3 with TRBJ1-2; 7 nucleotides agree with TRBD1. V was clipped by 10 bases and J by 6 bases; unmatched bases: 17. This CDR3 comprises 15 residues. Germline values: CDR1 ENHRY, CDR2 SYGVKD. The CDR3 reads CATLEQARGGDGYTF. CDR3 nucleotides: TGTGCCACCCTTGAACAAGCGAGAGGGGGCGATGGCTACACCTTC.

There are a few counts of this clone. This chain connects TRBV15 to TRBJ2-1; 9 nucleotides match TRBD2. The CDR3 is 16 amino acids. Germline trimming cut 6 bases from V and 4 bases from J; bases unmatched to any gene: 10. Germline V gene data show CDR1 as LNHNV and CDR2 as YYDKDF (reference sequence). CDR3 in amino acids: CATRDIAGAIYNEQFF. The CDR3 nucleotides read TGTGCCACCAGAGATATAGCGGGGGCCATATACAATGAGCAGTTCTTC.

The V and J genes are TRBV2 and TRBJ2-3, with D possibly being TRBD2 (5 bases). This CDR3 has 14 residues. Trimming shortened V by 7 bases and J by 0 bases, and 11 bases separated the two germline ends. Looked up from germline, CDR1 is SNHLY and CDR2 is FYNNEI. The CDR3 loop is CASNRGLSTDTQYF. In nucleotides, the CDR3 is TGTGCCAGCAATCGGGGTTTGAGCACAGATACGCAGTATTTT.

The chain employs TRBV9 and TRBJ2-6; 9 nucleotides align to TRBD1. The CDR3 consists of 17 residues. Trimming at V came to 5 bases and at J to 0 bases, leaving 6 bases not matched to a gene. CDR1 and CDR2 (germline): SGDLS, YYNGEE. CDR3: CASSAQGASSGANVLTF. CDR3 sequence (DNA): TGTGCCAGCAGTGCACAGGGGGCAAGCTCTGGGGCCAACGTCCTGACTTTC.

CDR3: CASSIRDTQYF. The CDR3, as DNA: TGTGCCAGTAGTATCAGAGATACGCAGTATTTT. The genes are TRBV19 and TRBJ2-3; D remains unclear. Germline assignment: CDR1 LNHDA and CDR2 SQIVND (reference sequence). CDR3 length: 11 residues. Trimming took off 3 bases at V and 5 bases at J, with 3 bases between the two ends.

This chain uses TRBV19 with TRBJ1-5; D is ambiguous. Germline V gene data show CDR1 as LNHDA and CDR2 as SQIVND (reference sequence). Trimming left V 7 bases short and J 2 bases short, with 18 bases between. The CDR3 runs to 16 residues. CDR3 protein: CASTGWGATGNQPQHF. The DNA for the CDR3 is TGTGCCAGTACGGGGTGGGGAGCTACGGGCAATCAGCCCCAGCATTTT. Filled out from reference TRBV19 and TRBJ1-5, the complete variable domain reads DGGITQSPKYLFRKEGQNVTLSCEQNLNHDAMYWYRQDPGQGLRLIYYSQIVNDFQKGDIAEGYSVSREKKESFPLTVTSAQKNPTAFYLCASTGWGATGNQPQHFGDGTRLSIL.

The rearrangement links TRBV28 to TRBJ2-3; TRBD1 might be the D (6 bases). The V and J ends lost 6 bases and 6 bases respectively, with 13 bases between them. Germline V lookup: CDR1 MDHEN, CDR2 SYDVKM. The CDR3 contains 13 residues. Here the CDR3 DNA reads TGTGCCAGCAGGCGAACAGGGACGGATACGCAGTATTTT. Its translation is CASRRTGTDTQYF.

The rearrangement links TRBV4-1 to TRBJ1-2, with TRBD1 matching 11 bases. V lost 3 bases, J lost 3 bases, and 3 bases stayed unmatched. The CDR3 covers 15 residues. The V gene's germline CDR1 is MGHRA and CDR2 YSYEKL. The CDR3 reads CASSHPGQGDYGYTF. DNA for the CDR3: TGCGCCAGCAGCCACCCGGGACAGGGGGACTATGGCTACACCTTC.

The rearrangement joins TRBV11-2 to TRBJ1-1, with 7 bases aligning to TRBD1. V was pared by 4 bases and J by 1 base, with 9 bases of the junction left unmatched. CDR3 length equals 16 residues. Looked up from germline, CDR1 is SGHAT and CDR2 is FQNNGV. The CDR3 nucleotides are TGTGCCAGCAGCTACTGGACAGGAAGGACGAACACTGAAGCTTTCTTT. Its protein product is CASSYWTGRTNTEAFF.

The gene calls are TRBV9 and TRBJ2-5; 7 bases are shared with TRBD1. The CDR3 loop spans 15 amino acids. J lost 2 bases, V lost 3 bases, and 7 bases had no gene match. Germline CDR1 SGDLS, CDR2 YYNGEE. Here the CDR3 reads CASSDTGTAQETQYF. CDR3 DNA: TGTGCCAGCAGCGATACCGGGACAGCACAAGAGACCCAGTACTTC.

This chain connects TRBV6-5 to TRBJ1-4; maybe TRBD1 (6 bases). V was pared by 6 bases and J by 8 bases, with 13 bases between. Per the germline V gene, CDR1 is MNHEY and CDR2 is SVGAGI. The CDR3 is 13 residues long. Here the CDR3 DNA reads TGTGCCAGCAGGATCACCAGGGGAGAAAAACTGTTTTTT. Translated, it gives CASRITRGEKLFF.

In this sample, this clone turned up a few times. J is TRBJ1-6 and V is TRBV6-5; tentatively, D is TRBD1 (5 bases). V gave up 3 bases and J gave up 12 bases, with 12 bases separating them. CDR1 is MNHEY, CDR2 SVGAGI, per germline. This CDR3 contains 13 residues. CDR3 DNA sequence: TGTGCCAGCAGTTATGGGCCCCAGGGACCCCTCCACTTT. Residues: CASSYGPQGPLHF.

The chain links TRBV2 to TRBJ2-7, with 7 bases matching TRBD2. CDR1 is SNHLY and CDR2 is FYNNEI in the germline V gene. J gave up 6 bases and V 6 bases, and 8 bases lay outside the gene matches. The length of the CDR3 is 13 residues. CDR3: CASRVNPGGEQYV. The CDR3 DNA follows: TGTGCCAGCAGAGTAAACCCGGGGGGCGAGCAGTACGTC.

The chain has TRBV5-8 and TRBJ1-5; D uncertain. V was trimmed by 1 base and J by 4 bases, leaving 12 bases between them. CDR3 length: 15 amino acids. Germline loops: CDR1 SGHTS, CDR2 YDEGEE. The CDR3: CASSLSIGRNQPQHF. In DNA form, the CDR3 reads TGTGCCAGCAGCTTGAGCATCGGCAGGAATCAGCCCCAGCATTTT.

The chain couples TRBV28 to TRBJ1-3; D remains ambiguous. The CDR3 is 15 residues long. V lost 4 bases and J lost 7, with 17 bases in between. The germline V gene has CDR1 MDHEN and CDR2 SYDVKM. The CDR3 region is CASSSEGTLRNTIYF. CDR3 DNA sequence: TGTGCCAGCAGTTCGGAGGGTACTCTGAGGAACACCATATATTTT.

The V and J genes are TRBV7-8 and TRBJ1-2; weak D call: TRBD1 (6 bases). Germline V CDR1 and CDR2: SGHVS, FQNEAQ. Trimming removed 5 bases from V and 1 base from J, with 14 bases in between. This CDR3 is built from 15 residues. This chain's CDR3 is CASSHSRQVNYGYTF. CDR3 sequence (DNA): TGTGCCAGCAGCCACTCTAGACAGGTTAACTATGGCTACACCTTC.

This clone was detected a few times. Other DNA sequences in the same sample also yield this CDR3. V is TRBV5-1 and J is TRBJ1-2, with unresolved D. Germline lookup yields CDR1 SGHRS and CDR2 YFSETQ. The germline V and J ends were trimmed by 0 bases and 4 bases, with 4 bases remaining between them. CDR3 length equals 12 residues. CDR3 amino acids: CASSLDSYGYTF. DNA of the CDR3: TGCGCCAGCAGCTTGGATAGCTATGGCTACACCTTC.

This clone was seen a single time. The chain is built from TRBV5-1 and TRBJ2-7, with 8 bases matching TRBD1. The CDR3 extends over 14 amino acids. Germline loops: CDR1 SGHRS, CDR2 YFSETQ. After removal of 3 bases from V and 3 bases from J, the junction contained 5 bases not matched to a gene. CDR3 sequence reads: CASSSGTGYYEQYF. CDR3 coding DNA: TGCGCCAGCAGCTCCGGGACAGGCTACTACGAGCAGTACTTC. The full variable domain, completed using reference TRBV5-1 and TRBJ2-7, is KAGVTQTPRYLIKTRGQQVTLSCSPISGHRSVSWYQQTPGQGLQFLFEYFSETQRNKGNFPGRFSGRQFSNSRSEMNVSTLELGDSALYLCASSSGTGYYEQYFGPGTRLTVT.

The chain is built from TRBV5-1 and TRBJ2-2, with 10 nucleotides matching TRBD1. V lost 7 bases, J lost 3 bases, and 6 bases stayed unmatched. CDR3 length: 15 residues. Germline lookup yields CDR1 SGHRS and CDR2 YFSETQ. CDR3: CASVATGGYTGELFF. The CDR3 DNA sequence: TGCGCCAGCGTCGCGACAGGGGGCTACACCGGGGAGCTGTTTTTT.

The J gene is TRBJ2-1, the V gene TRBV25-1; tentatively, D is TRBD2 (5 bases). The CDR3 consists of 14 residues. Germline V gives CDR1 MGHDK, CDR2 SYGVNS. Trimming took 6 bases from V and 6 from J, leaving 15 bases between them. CDR3 residues: CASSQPGVSNEQFF. In nucleotides, the CDR3 is TGTGCCAGCAGCCAACCCGGGGTCTCCAATGAGCAGTTCTTC.

The chain is built from TRBV7-9 and TRBJ1-4; the D gene is possibly TRBD1 (5 bases). With 6 bases removed from V and 8 bases from J, the gap between germline ends came to 10 bases. This CDR3 comprises 12 residues. Germline V gene data show CDR1 as SEHNR and CDR2 as FQNEAQ (reference sequence). This chain's CDR3 is CASRRQSEKLFF. DNA for the CDR3: TGTGCCAGCAGGAGACAGTCCGAAAAACTGTTTTTT.

The chain employs TRBV27 and TRBJ2-7; 13 bases map to TRBD2. CDR1 and CDR2 from the germline V gene are MNHEY and SMNVEV (reference sequence). This CDR3 is 15 amino acids long. V trimming: 5 bases; J trimming: 6 bases; junction bases outside the gene matches: 7. CDR3 nucleotide sequence: TGTGCCAGCAGTCCCCGGACTAGCGGGGGAGGCGAGCAGTACGTC. Translation gives CASSPRTSGGGEQYV.

The CDR3 coding sequence is TGTGCCAGCAGCTTAGCAATAGGACAGGGATTTATGTACACTGAAGCTTTCTTT. It specifies CASSLAIGQGFMYTEAFF. V and J are TRBV7-6 and TRBJ1-1; 8 bases line up with TRBD1. The ends lost 0 bases at V and 3 bases at J; junction bases unmatched: 12. The germline CDR1 and CDR2 sequences are SGHVS and FNYEAQ. The CDR3 runs to 18 residues.

Concerning this clone itself: One end of the junction does not line up with germline, which may come from a read error. The CDR3, as DNA: TGTTCCAGCAGCTCTCCTAGCGGGGGGGCCGCATGGCAGCAGTTCTTC. As protein: CSSSSPSGGAAWQQFF. The chain employs TRBV7-9 and TRBJ2-1; 12 positions agree with TRBD2. Germline lookup yields CDR1 SEHNR and CDR2 FQNEAQ (reference sequence). The CDR3 contains 16 residues.

This clone was seen more than once but under ten times. The V call is TRBV5-6, the J call TRBJ1-1; perhaps TRBD1 as D (6 bases). CDR3 length: 12 amino acids. The germline gives CDR1 SGHDT, CDR2 YYEEEE. V was cut by 0 bases and J by 8 bases, with 8 bases left in between. The DNA of the CDR3 is TGTGCCAGCAGCTTGGGACAGGTGGAAGCTTTCTTT. As protein: CASSLGQVEAFF.

This clone was found a few times. The CDR3 sequence is CASSGGLGNQPQHF. In nucleotides, the CDR3 is TGTGCCAGCAGCGGCGGGTTGGGGAATCAGCCCCAGCATTTT. This chain connects TRBV5-6 to TRBJ1-5, with D hard to call. CDR1 is SGHDT and CDR2 is YYEEEE in the germline V gene. V was clipped by 4 bases and J by 4 bases, with 12 bases between them. The CDR3 length is 14 residues.

This clone was counted once. V and J are TRBV9 and TRBJ2-3; D is perhaps TRBD2 (7 bases). CDR3 length: 15 amino acids. The germline CDR1 and CDR2 sequences are SGDLS and YYNGEE. V was pared by 3 bases and J by 3 bases, with 14 bases between. The chain's CDR3 is CASSEPGGRTDTQYF. The CDR3, as DNA: TGTGCCAGCAGCGAGCCCGGGGGGCGGACAGATACGCAGTATTTT.

Details on this clone: The junction and the germline gene differ at one end; a read error may be behind it. Other DNA sequences from this sample encode an identical CDR3 as well. J is TRBJ1-1 and V is TRBV4-1; maybe TRBD1 (6 bases). The length of the CDR3 is 13 residues. Looked up from germline, CDR1 is MGHRA and CDR2 is YSYEKL. The CDR3 DNA follows: TGCGCTAGCAGCCAAGTTAGGGGGACTGAAGCTTTCTTT. This codes for CASSQVRGTEAFF.

As DNA, the CDR3 is TGTGCCAGCAGCCATCCGGGTCGGGGATACGAGCAGTACGTC. Its translation is CASSHPGRGYEQYV. The chain uses TRBV7-2 and TRBJ2-7; a possible D gene is TRBD2 (5 bases). The CDR3 is made up of 14 amino acids. Germline CDR1 reads SGHTA; CDR2 reads FQGNSA. V dropped 5 bases and J dropped 4 bases, with 15 bases sitting between them.

The CDR3 DNA reads TGTGCCAGCAGCTTTTACGGACAGGCCAATCAGCCCCAGCATTTT. Translation: CASSFYGQANQPQHF. The rearrangement uses TRBV5-5 and TRBJ1-5, with TRBD1 identical over 7 bases. The ends lost 2 bases at V and 3 bases at J; junction bases unmatched: 5. The CDR3 loop spans 15 amino acids. Germline loops: CDR1 SGHKS, CDR2 YYEKEE (reference sequence).

V and J are TRBV6-5 and TRBJ1-4; the D is unclear. The CDR3 consists of 14 residues. V was shortened by 4 bases and J by 5 bases, with 11 bases between the two germline ends. Germline CDR1 MNHEY, CDR2 SVGAGI. CDR3 nucleotides: TGTGCCAGCAGTTCTTGGACGGGGAATGAAAAACTGTTTTTT. Its protein is CASSSWTGNEKLFF.